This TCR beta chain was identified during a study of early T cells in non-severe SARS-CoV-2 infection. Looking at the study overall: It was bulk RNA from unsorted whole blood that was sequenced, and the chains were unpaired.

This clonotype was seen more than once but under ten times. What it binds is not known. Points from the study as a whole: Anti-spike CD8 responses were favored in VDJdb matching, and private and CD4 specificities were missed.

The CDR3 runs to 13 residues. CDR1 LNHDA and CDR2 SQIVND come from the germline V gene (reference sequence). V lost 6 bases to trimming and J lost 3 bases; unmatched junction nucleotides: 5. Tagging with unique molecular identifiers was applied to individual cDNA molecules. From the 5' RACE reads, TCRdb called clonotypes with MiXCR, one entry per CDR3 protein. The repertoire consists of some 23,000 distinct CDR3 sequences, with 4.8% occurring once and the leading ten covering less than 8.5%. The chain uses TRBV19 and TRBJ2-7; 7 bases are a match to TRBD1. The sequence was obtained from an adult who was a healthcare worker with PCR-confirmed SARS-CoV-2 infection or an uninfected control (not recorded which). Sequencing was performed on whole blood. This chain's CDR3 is CASRGTVNYEQYF. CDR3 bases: TGTGCCAGTAGGGGGACAGTTAACTACGAGCAGTACTTC.